This T cell receptor (beta chain) stems from a study of T cells in Graves' hyperthyroidism and ophthalmopathy. Using RNA transcripts as the source, TCR beta CDR3 regions were amplified. Initially, a first-round RT-PCR of the TCR CDR3 employed the HTBI primer set. TCRdb fed the multiplex PCR reads into MiXCR, producing one record per CDR3 protein. Altogether hundreds of thousands of distinct CDR3 sequences are present, 40% to 55% being singletons, with the ten largest covering approximately 8.2%. Germline loops: CDR1 MNHEY, CDR2 SVGAGI. V gave up 4 bases and J gave up 5 bases, with 21 bases separating them. The CDR3 is 16 residues long.

The TCR comes from a woman in her late teens or twenties with Graves' hyperthyroidism. Sequenced sample: peripheral blood or thyroid tissue (not recorded which). J is TRBJ2-7 and V is TRBV6-5; D not resolved. The CDR3 nucleotides read TGTGCCAGCAGTTCCGAAGCCGGACCTAAGGCCGACGAGCAGTACTTC. Its protein is CASSSEAGPKADEQYF.